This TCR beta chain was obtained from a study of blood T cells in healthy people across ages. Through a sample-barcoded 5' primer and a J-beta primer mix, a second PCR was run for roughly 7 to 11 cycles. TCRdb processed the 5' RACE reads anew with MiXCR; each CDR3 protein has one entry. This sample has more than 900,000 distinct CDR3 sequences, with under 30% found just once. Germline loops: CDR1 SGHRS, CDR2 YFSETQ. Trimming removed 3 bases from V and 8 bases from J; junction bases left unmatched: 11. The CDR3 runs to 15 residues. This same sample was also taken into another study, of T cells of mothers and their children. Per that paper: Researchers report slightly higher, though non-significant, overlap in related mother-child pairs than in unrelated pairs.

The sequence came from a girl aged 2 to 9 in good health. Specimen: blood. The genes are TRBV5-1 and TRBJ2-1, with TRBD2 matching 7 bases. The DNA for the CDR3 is TGCGCCAGCAGCTCAGCAGGCGGGAGTATAGATGAGCAGTTCTTC. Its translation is CASSSAGGSIDEQFF.